This T cell receptor (beta chain) derives from a study of blood T cell repertoires in COVID-19. Germline V gene lookup returns CDR1 SGHVS and CDR2 FQNEAQ. V was shortened by 4 bases and J by 4 bases, with 11 bases between the two germline ends. This CDR3 comprises 14 residues. Sequenced by immunoSEQ multiplex PCR; TCRdb stores in-frame clones only, minus some. The sample contains some 53,000 clones, just over 85% of which appear only once. V is TRBV7-8 and J is TRBJ1-5; weak D call: TRBD1 (5 bases). This sequence was found in a man aged 70 or older with acute or convalescent COVID-19. The specimen was peripheral blood. In DNA form, the CDR3 reads TGTGCCAGCAGCTCGTATAGGGGAAATCAGCCCCAGCATTTT. Its translation is CASSSYRGNQPQHF.